The 17 T cell receptor beta chains below come from one sample, sequenced in a study of tissue T cells after allogeneic stem cell transplantation. This table comes from immunoSEQ multiplex PCR, and its TCRdb copy is limited to in-frame clones, with some not included. The profile shows around 6,400 clones, less than 60% of them singletons. This material consisted of duodenum tissue, taken at autopsy. The receptors come from a female donor of 60 years or more with lung cancer.

Concerning this clone: Other DNA variants within this sample encode the same CDR3. The CDR3, as DNA: TGTGCCAGCAGTGAAAGGCTCTATGGCTACACCTTC. It specifies CASSERLYGYTF. This chain uses TRBV6-1 with TRBJ1-2, with D hard to call. The CDR3 is made up of 12 amino acids. The germline V gene has CDR1 MNHNS and CDR2 SASEGT. V lost 2 bases and J 4 bases, leaving 5 bases between the germline ends.

This sequence joins TRBV18 and TRBJ2-1; the match to TRBD2 covers 7 bases. Germline V lookup: CDR1 KGHSH, CDR2 LQKENI. Losses at the gene ends were 0 bases for V and 5 bases for J; bases not matched to a gene: 4. This CDR3 spans 15 amino acids. CDR3 coding DNA: TGTGCCAGCTCACCACCGCGAAGCGGGAACAATGAGCAGTTCTTC. Its translation is CASSPPRSGNNEQFF.

V usage is TRBV5-1 and J usage is TRBJ2-2, with a possible D match to TRBD1 (6 bases). Germline V CDR1 and CDR2: SGHRS, YFSETQ. Trimming removed 2 bases at V and 5 bases at J, with 13 bases between. The CDR3 totals 15 residues. DNA of the CDR3: TGCGCCAGCAGCTTTATGGGGGCTGGTACCGGGGAGCTGTTTTTT. Residues: CASSFMGAGTGELFF.

J is TRBJ2-3 and V is TRBV5-1; tentative D call: TRBD2 (6 bases). The germline V gene has CDR1 SGHRS and CDR2 YFSETQ. V was clipped by 0 bases and J by 2 bases, with 10 bases between them. The length of the CDR3 is 15 residues. The CDR3 region has the DNA TGCGCCAGCAGCTTGGTGGCGGGACCCACAGATACGCAGTATTTT. It translates to CASSLVAGPTDTQYF. Variable domain in full (rest from reference TRBV5-1 and TRBJ2-3): KAGVTQTPRYLIKTRGQQVTLSCSPISGHRSVSWYQQTPGQGLQFLFEYFSETQRNKGNFPGRFSGRQFSNSRSEMNVSTLELGDSALYLCASSLVAGPTDTQYFGPGTRLTVL.

This clone was observed a single time. The CDR3, as DNA: TGTGCCTGGAGTGTGAACAGGGGAGGGCTAACTAATGAAAAACTGTTTTTT. This encodes CAWSVNRGGLTNEKLFF. This sequence joins TRBV30 and TRBJ1-4; TRBD1 matches at 7 bases. This CDR3 spans 17 amino acids. Germline CDR1 GTSNPN, CDR2 SVGIG (reference sequence). V was pared by 0 bases and J by 1 base, with 8 bases of the junction left unmatched.

The count of this clone is one. The V call is TRBV5-4, the J call TRBJ2-3, with D maybe TRBD2 (6 bases). Trimming took 2 bases from V and 0 from J, leaving 7 bases between them. CDR1 SGHNT and CDR2 YYREEE come from the germline V gene (reference sequence). This CDR3 contains 14 residues. The CDR3 region has the DNA TGTGCCAGCAGCTTTGGGACTAGCACAGATACGCAGTATTTT. The encoded protein is CASSFGTSTDTQYF.

The chain carries TRBV2 and TRBJ2-2; 9 bases are shared with TRBD2. Per the germline V gene, CDR1 is SNHLY and CDR2 is FYNNEI. J lost 8 bases, V lost 6 bases, and 10 bases had no gene match. The CDR3 extends over 15 amino acids. The CDR3 DNA is TGTGCCAGCAGGAGGAGGCGGGAGGGCCCTGGGGAGCTGTTTTTT. Amino acid sequence: CASRRRREGPGELFF.

The gene calls are TRBV5-1 and TRBJ1-1, with D uncertain. V was cut by 0 bases and J by 8 bases, with 11 bases left in between. In germline, CDR1 is SGHRS, CDR2 YFSETQ. This CDR3 has 13 residues. The CDR3 is CASSLGGRGEAFF. CDR3 sequence (DNA): TGCGCCAGCAGCTTGGGTGGTCGAGGGGAAGCTTTCTTT.

V gene TRBV7-2 combines with J gene TRBJ2-1; D is perhaps TRBD2 (6 bases). This CDR3 spans 14 amino acids. Germline assignment: CDR1 SGHTA and CDR2 FQGNSA. Trimming took 4 bases from V and 6 from J, leaving 13 bases between them. The CDR3 protein is CASSSGLTGNEQFF. The CDR3 region has the DNA TGTGCCAGCAGCTCGGGACTCACGGGCAATGAGCAGTTCTTC. Full variable domain (rest looked up from reference TRBV7-2 and TRBJ2-1): GAGVSQSPSNKVTEKGKDVELRCDPISGHTALYWYRQSLGQGLEFLIYFQGNSAPDKSGLPSDRFSAERTGGSVSTLTIQRTQQEDSAVYLCASSSGLTGNEQFFGPGTRLTVL.

The chain couples TRBV19 to TRBJ1-4; 11 bases are shared with TRBD1. Looked up from germline, CDR1 is LNHDA and CDR2 is SQIVND (reference sequence). The CDR3 has 15 amino acids. J gave up 7 bases and V 7 bases, and 8 bases lay outside the gene matches. CDR3 DNA: TGTGCCAGTAAAAGTGGCGGGACAGGGGGTGAAAAACTGTTTTTT. It is translated as CASKSGGTGGEKLFF.

The chain joins TRBV20-1 to TRBJ1-1, with D hard to call. V lost 3 bases to trimming and J lost 0 bases, with 11 bases between them. Germline loops: CDR1 DFQATT, CDR2 SNEGSKA (reference sequence). The CDR3 has 14 amino acids. CDR3 in amino acids: CSASIGLMNTEAFF. CDR3 coding DNA: TGCAGTGCTAGTATTGGGCTCATGAACACTGAAGCTTTCTTT.

The chain is built from TRBV7-2 and TRBJ2-5; a weak D match, TRBD2 (6 bases). Per the germline V gene, CDR1 is SGHTA and CDR2 is FQGNSA. V was pared by 6 bases and J by 7 bases, with 18 bases between. The CDR3 is 14 residues long. The CDR3 reads CASRLGSSSGTQYF. CDR3 bases: TGTGCCAGCAGGCTTGGGTCGAGTAGCGGGACCCAGTACTTC.

This clone has only one observation. This sequence joins TRBV2 and TRBJ2-1; D is tentatively TRBD1 or TRBD2 (5 bases each). Germline CDR1 SNHLY, CDR2 FYNNEI. CDR3 length: 15 residues. Trimming removed 6 bases at V and 6 bases at J, with 18 bases between. The chain's CDR3 is CASRNNQGARNEQFF. CDR3 coding DNA: TGTGCCAGCAGAAATAACCAGGGAGCCCGCAATGAGCAGTTCTTC.

The rearrangement uses TRBV18 and TRBJ2-4, with TRBD1 matching over 8 bases. CDR1 and CDR2 (germline): KGHSH, LQKENI. The CDR3 covers 14 residues. The V segment lost 2 bases and the J segment 9 bases; nucleotides outside the gene matches: 6. The CDR3 loop reads CASSPSGQGAIQYF. CDR3 nucleotide sequence: TGTGCCAGCTCACCATCTGGACAGGGCGCCATTCAGTACTTC.

The chain joins TRBV19 to TRBJ2-7; 11 nucleotides match TRBD1. J was trimmed by 6 bases and V by 5 bases; bases with no gene match: 6. This CDR3 has 14 residues. The germline gives CDR1 LNHDA, CDR2 SQIVND (reference sequence). DNA for the CDR3: TGTGCCAGTAGTGCTGGACAGGGGGCGGGCGAGCAGTACTTC. The encoded protein is CASSAGQGAGEQYF.

This clone was seen a few times. This sequence joins TRBV12-3 or TRBV12-4 and TRBJ1-3; no clear D gene. The CDR3 contains 13 residues. Trimming shortened V by 2 bases and J by 7 bases, and 9 bases separated the two germline ends. In DNA form, the CDR3 reads TGTGCCAGCAGTTTACAGGAGTCGAACACCATATATTTT. It encodes CASSLQESNTIYF.

This clone was picked up a small number of times. V and J are TRBV9 and TRBJ2-1; 14 bases agree with TRBD2. Germline lookup yields CDR1 SGDLS and CDR2 YYNGEE. The CDR3 has 15 amino acids. With V trimmed by 3 bases and J by 7 bases, 3 bases remained unmatched. The CDR3 loop is CASSGLAGGRNEQFF. The CDR3 bases are TGTGCCAGCAGCGGACTAGCGGGGGGGCGGAATGAGCAGTTCTTC.